The entry below gives a single T cell receptor beta chain sequence along with its context. What it binds is not known. This CDR3 has 15 residues. Germline CDR1 LNHDA, CDR2 SQIVND (reference sequence). The trim removed 3 bases at V and 6 bases at J, leaving 8 bases unmatched. The data belong to a study of shared clonotypes between healthy human individuals. Study-level information: Researchers assigned three CD4 naive, three CD4 memory, two CD8 naive and one CD8 memory plate to each donor.

Clones were read by immunoSEQ multiplex PCR, and TCRdb kept only the in-frame ones, dropping some. The sample carries 2 million to 2.5 million clones, 90% to 95% recorded once. Splitting the CD4+ cells yielded a CD45RA+ naive subset and a CD45RA-negative memory subset. Study-level results: Larger estimated richness was generally recorded for naive subsets relative to memory subsets.

The sequencing sample was made of naive CD4+ T cells from PBMCs. The subset: CD45RA+ positively selected. This chain connects TRBV19 to TRBJ2-7; TRBD2 matches at 10 bases. This TCR was recovered from a young man in good health. Some clones in this sample may be carry-over from other donors' samples. CDR3 sequence (DNA): TGTGCCAGTAGTATTCCCCTAGCGGGAGTCTCCGAGCAGTACTTC. Translating gives CASSIPLAGVSEQYF. The full variable domain, its missing parts supplied by reference TRBV19 and TRBJ2-7, is DGGITQSPKYLFRKEGQNVTLSCEQNLNHDAMYWYRQDPGQGLRLIYYSQIVNDFQKGDIAEGYSVSREKKESFPLTVTSAQKNPTAFYLCASSIPLAGVSEQYFGPGTRLTVT.